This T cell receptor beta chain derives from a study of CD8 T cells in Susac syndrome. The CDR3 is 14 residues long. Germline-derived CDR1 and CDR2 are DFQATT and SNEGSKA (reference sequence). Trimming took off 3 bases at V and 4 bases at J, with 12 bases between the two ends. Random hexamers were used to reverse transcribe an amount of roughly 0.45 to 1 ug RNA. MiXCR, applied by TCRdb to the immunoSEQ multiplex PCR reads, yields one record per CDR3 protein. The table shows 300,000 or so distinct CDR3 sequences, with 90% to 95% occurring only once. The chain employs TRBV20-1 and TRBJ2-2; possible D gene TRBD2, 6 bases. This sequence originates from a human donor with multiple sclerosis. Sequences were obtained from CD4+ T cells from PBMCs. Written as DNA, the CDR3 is TGCAGTGCTAGGAGGAGGGGTATCACCGGGGAGCTGTTTTTT. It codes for CSARRRGITGELFF.